Presented here are 3 T cell receptor beta chains from one specimen sequenced in a study of cytomegalovirus exposure and HLA in healthy donors. Primers: 60 Vbeta forward and 13 Jbeta reverse. Clones were sequenced by immunoSEQ multiplex PCR, and TCRdb holds only the in-frame ones, with some missing. This table holds about 190,000 clones, 81% found once. The specimen sequenced was PBMCs. All receptors derive from a young man in good health and CMV-seronegative.

The chain couples TRBV9 to TRBJ1-1; no clear D gene. V shed 0 bases and J shed 0 bases, with 12 bases lying between them. CDR1 and CDR2 from the germline V gene are SGDLS and YYNGEE. CDR3 length: 16 amino acids. The CDR3 region has the DNA TGTGCCAGCAGCGTAGGAGGAGGAACCATGAACACTGAAGCTTTCTTT. It specifies CASSVGGGTMNTEAFF.

The chain recombines TRBV5-4 with TRBJ2-1, with 13 bases identical to TRBD2. V dropped 4 bases and J dropped 2; count of bases not matched to a gene: 3. Germline V gene data show CDR1 as SGHNT and CDR2 as YYREEE (reference sequence). The CDR3 runs to 16 residues. DNA of the CDR3: TGTGCCAGCAGCATCGGGACTAGCGGGGCCTACAATGAGCAGTTCTTC. Amino acids: CASSIGTSGAYNEQFF.

V is TRBV10-3 and J is TRBJ2-3; tentative D call: TRBD1 (5 bases). The CDR3 sequence is 15 residues long. Trimming took off 3 bases at V and 0 bases at J, with 10 bases between the two ends. Per the germline V gene, CDR1 is ENHRY and CDR2 is SYGVKD. This CDR3 is CAISERGSSTDTQYF. CDR3 in DNA: TGTGCCATCAGTGAAAGGGGTTCTAGCACAGATACGCAGTATTTT.